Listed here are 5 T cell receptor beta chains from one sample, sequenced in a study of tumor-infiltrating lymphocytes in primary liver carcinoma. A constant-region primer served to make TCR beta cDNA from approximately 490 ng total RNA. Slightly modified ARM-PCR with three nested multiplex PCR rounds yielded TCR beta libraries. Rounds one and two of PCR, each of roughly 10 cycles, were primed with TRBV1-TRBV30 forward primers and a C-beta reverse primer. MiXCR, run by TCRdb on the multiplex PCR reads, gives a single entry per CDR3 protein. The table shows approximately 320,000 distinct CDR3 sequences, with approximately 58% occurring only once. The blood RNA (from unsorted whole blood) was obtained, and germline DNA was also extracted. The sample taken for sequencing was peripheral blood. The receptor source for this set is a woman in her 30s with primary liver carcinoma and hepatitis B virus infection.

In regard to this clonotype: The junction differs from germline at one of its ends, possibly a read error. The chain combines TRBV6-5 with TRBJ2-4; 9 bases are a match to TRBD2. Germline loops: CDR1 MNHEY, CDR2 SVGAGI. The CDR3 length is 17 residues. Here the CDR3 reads CAGSYSMVGLAKNIQYF. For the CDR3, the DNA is TGTGCCGGCAGTTACTCGATGGTGGGACTAGCCAAAAACATTCAATACTTC.

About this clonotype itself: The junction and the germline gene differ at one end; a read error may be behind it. The CDR3 region is CASSSQLREQHF. Written as DNA, the CDR3 is TGTGCCAGCAGCTCTCAACTGCGCGAGCAGCACTTC. J is TRBJ2-7 and V is TRBV11-3; D gene uncertain. Germline V CDR1 and CDR2: SGHNT, YENEEA. CDR3 length: 12 amino acids.

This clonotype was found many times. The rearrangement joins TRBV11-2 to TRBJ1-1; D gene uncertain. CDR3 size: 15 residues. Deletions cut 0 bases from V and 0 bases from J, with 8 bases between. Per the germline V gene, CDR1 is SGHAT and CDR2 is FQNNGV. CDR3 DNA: TGTGCCAGCAGCTTAGAGGCAGGATTGAACACTGAAGCTTTCTTT. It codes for CASSLEAGLNTEAFF.

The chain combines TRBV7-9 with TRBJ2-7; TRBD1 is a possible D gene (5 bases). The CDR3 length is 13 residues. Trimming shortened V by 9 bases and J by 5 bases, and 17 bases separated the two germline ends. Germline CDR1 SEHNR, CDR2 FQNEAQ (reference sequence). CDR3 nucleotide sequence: TGTGCCAGTAGCCGTGGACATGGCCACGAGCAGTACTTC. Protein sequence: CASSRGHGHEQYF.

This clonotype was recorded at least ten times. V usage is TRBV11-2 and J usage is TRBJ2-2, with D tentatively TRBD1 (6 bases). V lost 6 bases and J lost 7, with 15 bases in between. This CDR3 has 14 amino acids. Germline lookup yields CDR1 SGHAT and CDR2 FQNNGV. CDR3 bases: TGTGCCAGCAGTTCCGGGACATTGGGCGGGGAGCTGTTTTTT. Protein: CASSSGTLGGELFF.